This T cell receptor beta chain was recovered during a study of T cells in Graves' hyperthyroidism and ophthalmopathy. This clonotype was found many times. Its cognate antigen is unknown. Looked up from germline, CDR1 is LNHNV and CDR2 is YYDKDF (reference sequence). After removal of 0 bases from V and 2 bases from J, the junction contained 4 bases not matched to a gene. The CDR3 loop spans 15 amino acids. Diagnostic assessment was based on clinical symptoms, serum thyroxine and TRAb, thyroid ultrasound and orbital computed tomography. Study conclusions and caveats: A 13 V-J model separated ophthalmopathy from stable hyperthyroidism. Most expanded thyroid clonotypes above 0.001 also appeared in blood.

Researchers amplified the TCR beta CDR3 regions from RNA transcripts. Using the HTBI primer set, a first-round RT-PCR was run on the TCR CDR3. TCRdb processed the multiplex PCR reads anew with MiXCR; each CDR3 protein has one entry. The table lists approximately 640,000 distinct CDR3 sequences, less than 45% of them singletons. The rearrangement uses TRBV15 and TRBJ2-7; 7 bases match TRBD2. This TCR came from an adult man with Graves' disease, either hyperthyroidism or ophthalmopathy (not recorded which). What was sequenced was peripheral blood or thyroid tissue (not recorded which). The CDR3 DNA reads TGTGCCACCAGCAGAGAGCTAGCGGCAGCCTACGAGCAGTACTTC. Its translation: CATSRELAAAYEQYF.